Below, 2 T cell receptor beta chains from the same sample are listed, as sequenced in a study of radiation and T cells in renal cell carcinoma. Assay: immunoSEQ multiplex PCR; the TCRdb copy retains only in-frame clones and omits some. Among around 64,000 clones listed, roughly 80% were seen once. Time point defined: blood 4 weeks post-SBRT, at nephrectomy. The treatment denotes: 15 Gy SBRT to primary tumor, nephrectomy 4 weeks later. The input for sequencing was blood, taken from a patient whose treatment included radiotherapy and nephrectomy. The receptors derive from a man aged 60 to 69 with renal cell carcinoma.

The chain's CDR3 is CASSPLGNRNTEAFF. In DNA form, the CDR3 reads TGTGCCAGCTCACCACTAGGGAACAGAAACACTGAAGCTTTCTTT. This chain joins TRBV18 and TRBJ1-1; D not certain. V shed 1 base and J shed 2 bases, with 11 bases lying between them. CDR1 KGHSH and CDR2 LQKENI come from the germline V gene. This CDR3 has 15 residues.

J is TRBJ2-7 and V is TRBV7-6; no definite D call. CDR3 size: 15 residues. V lost 1 base to trimming and J lost 0 bases, with 10 bases between them. Germline CDR1 SGHVS, CDR2 FNYEAQ. The CDR3 is CASSLDESASYEQYV. CDR3 sequence (DNA): TGTGCCAGCAGCTTAGACGAGTCGGCCTCCTACGAGCAGTACGTC.